This paragraph reports one T cell receptor (beta chain). Looked up from germline, CDR1 is KGHSH and CDR2 is LQKENI. This CDR3 has 17 residues. V was clipped by 1 base and J by 7 bases, with 22 bases between them. This sample is part of a study of blood T cell repertoires in COVID-19. Study context: Researchers got acute and convalescent COVID-19 samples from the United States, Italy and Spain. PBMCs, B-cell-depleted T cells, or T cells were the source of the cDNA or gDNA that made up the material.

Recruited during active infection, patients (from Seattle) were subsequently followed longitudinally. Per the authors' pipeline: Reference gene primer amplification gave nucleated cell count estimates. Generated by immunoSEQ multiplex PCR, the TCRdb table keeps only in-frame clones and is missing some. The DNA gave D and trimming, while V, J and clone size come from that table. Of fewer than 250,000 clones listed, around four fifths are singletons. This TCR came from a woman older than 75 with COVID-19, enrolled during active disease. The sample comprised peripheral blood. The chain has TRBV18 and TRBJ1-2, with D maybe TRBD1 (6 bases). As DNA, the CDR3 is TGTGCCAGCTCACCACAATACGGAACAAGGGGGTCAGGTGGCTACACCTTC. It specifies CASSPQYGTRGSGGYTF.